A selection of T cell receptor beta chains follows, all from one sample in a study of response to subunit inactivated influenza vaccine. TCRdb recomputed calls from the RT-PCR reads with MiXCR, one row per CDR3 protein. The data show roughly 780,000 distinct CDR3 sequences, 18% seen once. The source was PBMCs from blood, collected roughly 5 days after vaccination. Receptor source: a man between 45 and 60 years old who received an inactivated influenza vaccine. Both conserved end residues are part of each CDR3. A D gene is named only where the DNA matches it firmly. Clone size is stated in some rows and not others, as once, few, many or a class when expanded.

D,size,J,V,CDR3,DNA
TRBD2,NA,TRBJ2-1,TRBV12-3/TRBV12-4,CASSLVASGTEQFF,TGTGCCAGCAGTTTGGTGGCTAGCGGAACTGAGCAGTTCTTC
TRBD1,many,TRBJ1-2,TRBV6-6,CASTFDRGGYTF,TGTGCCAGCACGTTTGACAGGGGAGGCTACACCTTC
NA,NA,TRBJ1-5,TRBV19,CASSIEGSREPQHF,TGTGCCAGTAGTATAGAAGGCTCCCGGGAGCCCCAGCATTTT
TRBD2,NA,TRBJ2-1,TRBV11-2,CASSSPGGTSGRASEEQFF,TGTGCCAGCAGCTCCCCGGGGGGGACTAGCGGGAGGGCCTCGGAGGAGCAGTTCTTC
NA,few,TRBJ2-7,TRBV15,CATSRVDRPLSYEQYF,TGTGCCACCAGCCGAGTAGACAGGCCGCTCTCCTACGAGCAGTACTTC
NA,few,TRBJ1-1,TRBV5-1,CASSADGGMNTEAFF,TGCGCCAGCAGCGCCGACGGGGGTATGAACACTGAAGCTTTCTTT
NA,NA,TRBJ2-1,TRBV5-6,CASSLMVEHANEWQFF,TGTGCCAGCAGCTTGATGGTGGAACATGCCAATGAGTGGCAGTTCTTC
NA,few,TRBJ2-1,TRBV20-1,CSAPGDLNNEQFF,TGCAGCGCACCTGGGGATTTAAACAATGAGCAGTTCTTC
TRBD2,NA,TRBJ2-7,TRBV27,CASSSSGASYEQYF,TGTGCCAGCAGTTCTAGCGGGGCTTCTTACGAGCAGTACTTC
TRBD2,NA,TRBJ2-7,TRBV12-3/TRBV12-4,CASSLGAGGYEQYF,TGTGCCAGCAGTTTAGGAGCGGGGGGTTACGAGCAGTACTTC
NA,NA,TRBJ1-2,TRBV7-8,CASSLVTATNYGYTF,TGTGCCAGCAGCTTAGTGACGGCCACTAACTATGGCTACACCTTC
TRBD1,NA,TRBJ2-7,TRBV29-1,CSVAAGGPYEQYF,TGCAGCGTTGCGGCAGGGGGACCGTACGAGCAGTACTTC
NA,NA,TRBJ1-2,TRBV28,CASSPRVGTNYGYTF,TGTGCCAGCAGTCCGCGGGTTGGGACTAACTATGGCTACACCTTC
NA,many,TRBJ2-5,TRBV20-1,CSASQNQETQYF,TGCAGTGCTAGTCAGAACCAAGAGACCCAGTACTTC
NA,NA,TRBJ1-2,TRBV7-2,CASSLAYLSYGYTF,TGTGCCAGCAGCTTGGCCTACCTATCATATGGCTACACCTTC
NA,NA,TRBJ2-5,TRBV7-9,CASSLGGAQIPQYF,TGTGCCAGCAGCTTAGGTGGGGCCCAGATTCCCCAGTACTTC
NA,many,TRBJ2-3,TRBV7-9,CASSSTYTDTQYF,TGTGCCAGCAGCTCGACCTACACAGATACGCAGTATTTT
TRBD1,NA,TRBJ1-1,TRBV12-3/TRBV12-4,CASSFAPRTGFLTEAFF,TGTGCCAGCAGTTTTGCCCCCAGGACAGGGTTTCTCACTGAAGCTTTCTTT
TRBD1,NA,TRBJ1-4,TRBV7-2,CASSRGDRANEKLFF,TGTGCCAGCAGTAGGGGGGACAGGGCAAATGAAAAACTGTTTTTT
NA,NA,TRBJ2-3,TRBV4-3,CASSQERSQGAGRTDTQYF,TGCGCCAGCAGCCAAGAACGGTCGCAGGGCGCGGGTCGCACAGATACGCAGTATTTT